This TCR beta chain was captured in a study of OX40 agonist ivuxolimab in advanced cancers. Only in-frame clones appear in the TCRdb table, and some are missing; sequencing was by immunoSEQ multiplex PCR. The profile shows about 82,000 clones, roughly 85% of them singletons. This CDR3 comprises 18 residues. The V gene's germline CDR1 is LGHNA and CDR2 YSLEER. Deletions cut 0 bases from V and 1 base from J, with 18 bases between. This sample comprised CD4+ or CD8+ T cells sorted from blood, obtained in a trial of the OX40 agonist ivuxolimab. The chain employs TRBV4-3 and TRBJ1-1; D perhaps matches TRBD1 (5 bases). This clonotype originated in an adult with an advanced solid tumor such as melanoma, head and neck, liver or kidney cancer. CDR3 DNA sequence: TGCGCCAGCAGCCAAGAAGATGCTATCAGGGATGGGAACACTGAAGCTTTCTTT. It codes for CASSQEDAIRDGNTEAFF.